This T cell receptor beta chain emerged from a study of T cells in Graves' hyperthyroidism and ophthalmopathy. The study's findings and limits: The model identified upcoming ophthalmopathy a median roughly 6.5 months ahead of onset.

It was RNA transcripts that yielded the amplified TCR beta CDR3 regions. A first-round RT-PCR of the TCR CDR3 used the HTBI primer set. TCRdb fed the multiplex PCR reads into MiXCR, producing one record per CDR3 protein. In the table there are approximately 370,000 distinct CDR3 sequences, around 14% of which are singletons. Clinical symptoms, serum thyroxine, TRAb, thyroid ultrasound and orbital computed tomography established diagnosis. Isolation of PBMCs was performed on about 10 ml fresh peripheral blood. V gave up 2 bases and J gave up 9 bases, with 17 bases separating them. Germline assignment: CDR1 SGHTA and CDR2 FQGNSA. This CDR3 is 14 amino acids long. This clonotype was detected many times. Its specificity is not known.

Sequenced input: blood. This TCR came from a woman aged 30 to 39 with Graves' hyperthyroidism. The chain recombines TRBV7-2 with TRBJ2-7; D unclear. The CDR3 region has the DNA TGTGCCAGCAGCTTATCGGGCCGGCACTATGCGCAGTACTTC. Amino acid sequence: CASSLSGRHYAQYF.